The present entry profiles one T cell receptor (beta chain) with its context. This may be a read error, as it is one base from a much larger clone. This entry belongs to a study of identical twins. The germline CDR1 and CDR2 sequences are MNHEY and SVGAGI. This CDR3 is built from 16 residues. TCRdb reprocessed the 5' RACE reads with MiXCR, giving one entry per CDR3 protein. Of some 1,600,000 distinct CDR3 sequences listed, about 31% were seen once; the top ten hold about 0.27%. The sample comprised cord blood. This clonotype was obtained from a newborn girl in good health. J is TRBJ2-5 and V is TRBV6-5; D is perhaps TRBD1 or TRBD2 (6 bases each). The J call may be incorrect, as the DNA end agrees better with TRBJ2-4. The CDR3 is CASSDSGILAKSIQYF. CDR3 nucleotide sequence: TGTGCCAGTTCGGACAGTGGGATACTAGCCAAAAGCATTCAGTACTTC.